This T cell receptor beta chain originates from a study of blood T cell repertoires in COVID-19. Per the authors' pipeline: Amplification of reference gene primers provided the estimated nucleated cell counts. The method was immunoSEQ multiplex PCR; TCRdb's version includes in-frame clones alone and lacks a portion of them. The D gene and trimming were derived from the DNA, and the V and J assignments and clone size from that table. The table has under 200,000 clones, approximately 90% seen once. V shed 3 bases, J shed 2 bases, and the junction held 6 bases outside the gene matches. This CDR3 comprises 16 residues. The germline V gene has CDR1 LGHNT and CDR2 FRNRAP.

This clonotype was obtained from a man between 40 and 49 years old with active or convalescent COVID-19. The genes are TRBV12-5 and TRBJ2-1; 8 nucleotides line up with TRBD2. Sequencing input: peripheral blood. CDR3 residues: CASGFLGGVTYNEQFF. In DNA, the CDR3 is TGTGCTAGTGGTTTCCTCGGGGGGGTTACCTACAATGAGCAGTTCTTC.